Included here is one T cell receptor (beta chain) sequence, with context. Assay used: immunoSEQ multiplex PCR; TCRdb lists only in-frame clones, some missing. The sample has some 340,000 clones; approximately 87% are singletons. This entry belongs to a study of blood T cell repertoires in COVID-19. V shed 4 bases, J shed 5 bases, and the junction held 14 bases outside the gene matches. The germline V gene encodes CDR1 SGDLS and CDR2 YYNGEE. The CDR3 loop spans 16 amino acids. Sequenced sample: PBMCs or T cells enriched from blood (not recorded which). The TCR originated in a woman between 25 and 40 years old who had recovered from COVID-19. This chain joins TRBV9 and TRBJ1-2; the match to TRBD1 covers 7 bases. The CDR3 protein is CASSPRIQGTVYGYTF. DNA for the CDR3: TGTGCCAGCAGCCCAAGAATTCAGGGGACAGTTTATGGCTACACCTTC.